The 6 T cell receptor beta chains below all came from one sample that was sequenced in a study of blood T cells in healthy people across ages. Primers used in a second PCR of roughly 6 to 12 cycles were a sample-barcoded 5' primer and a J-beta primer mix. TCRdb independently ran MiXCR on the 5' RACE reads; one entry per CDR3 protein. The profile shows 950,000 to 1,200,000 distinct CDR3 sequences, 35% to 40% of them singletons. What was sequenced was blood. Receptors originate from a young man in good health.

The rearrangement links TRBV6-1 to TRBJ1-3, with 9 bases identical to TRBD1. Trimming took 4 bases from V and 4 from J; bases not matched to a gene: 11. The germline V gene encodes CDR1 MNHNS and CDR2 SASEGT. The CDR3 runs 17 residues. The CDR3 coding sequence is TGTGCCAGCAGTGCCCGGACAGGGGCCCTGTCGGGAAACACCATATATTTT. Encoded protein: CASSARTGALSGNTIYF.

The rearrangement links TRBV27 to TRBJ1-6; D perhaps matches TRBD1 (5 bases). Germline assignment: CDR1 MNHEY and CDR2 SMNVEV (reference sequence). The ends were cut back, 2 bases at V and 7 bases at J, with 12 bases in the middle. CDR3 length: 15 amino acids. The DNA for the CDR3 is TGTGCCAGCAGTTTAGAATGGGGCTTAAATTCACCCCTCCACTTT. As protein: CASSLEWGLNSPLHF.

This clonotype was counted once. One base away lies a much larger clone, so this may be a sequencing read error. The chain couples TRBV20-1 to TRBJ2-5; D may be TRBD2 (6 bases). Trimming left V 5 bases short and J 11 bases short, with 27 bases between. The CDR3 has 15 residues. Germline V CDR1 and CDR2: DFQATT, SNEGSKA (reference sequence). In DNA form, the CDR3 reads TGCAGTGCTGCTTATGTCGGGGGTACTGAGAATGAGCAGTACTTC. Translation gives CSAAYVGGTENEQYF.

V and J are TRBV10-3 and TRBJ2-1, with 10 bases that match TRBD1. CDR3 length: 15 residues. Germline V CDR1 and CDR2: ENHRY, SYGVKD. V lost 10 bases and J lost 4; bases outside the gene matches: 10. The CDR3 here is CATGEGQGLYNEQFF. CDR3 nucleotides: TGTGCCACCGGAGAGGGACAGGGGCTTTACAATGAGCAGTTCTTC.

This clonotype was seen only a few times. This chain connects TRBV10-3 to TRBJ2-3, with D unclear. V was pared by 2 bases and J by 5 bases, with 14 bases between. The V gene's germline CDR1 is ENHRY and CDR2 SYGVKD. This CDR3 has 15 amino acids. The CDR3 is CAISEAGARLDTQYF. CDR3 bases: TGTGCCATCAGTGAGGCAGGTGCTAGATTAGATACGCAGTATTTT.

The chain recombines TRBV4-3 with TRBJ2-2; D call uncertain. Per the germline V gene, CDR1 is LGHNA and CDR2 is YSLEER. This CDR3 has 14 residues. The V and J ends lost 0 bases and 9 bases respectively, with 11 bases between them. This CDR3 reads CASSQERAPWELFF. CDR3 sequence (DNA): TGCGCCAGCAGCCAAGAAAGAGCGCCGTGGGAGCTGTTTTTT.